This passage covers 18 T cell receptor beta chains from one sample sequenced in a study of T cell repertoires in cytomegalovirus infection. A single record per CDR3 protein comes from TCRdb applying MiXCR to the reads. The sample records under 150,000 distinct CDR3 sequences, about 24% being singletons. Their recognized antigens are unknown. Sequenced input: PBMCs, sequenced either directly or after in vitro stimulation (not recorded which). The receptors shown here come from a human donor in good health (CMV status not recorded). Some clones in this sample may be carry-over from other donors' samples.

The chain carries TRBV14 and TRBJ2-2; perhaps TRBD1 as D (5 bases). With 4 bases removed from V and 8 bases from J, the gap between germline ends came to 11 bases. CDR1 SGHDN and CDR2 FVKESK come from the germline V gene. The CDR3 spans 13 residues. The CDR3 reads CASSRQGSGELFF. In DNA, the CDR3 is TGTGCCAGCAGCCGGCAGGGATCAGGGGAGCTGTTTTTT. Full variable domain (remainder filled in from reference TRBV14 and TRBJ2-2): EAGVTQFPSHSVIEKGQTVTLRCDPISGHDNLYWYRRVMGKEIKFLLHFVKESKQDESGMPNNRFLAERTGGTYSTLKVQPAELEDSGVYFCASSRQGSGELFFGEGSRLTVL.

In this sample, this clonotype turned up many times. The chain couples TRBV7-8 to TRBJ2-7, with D maybe TRBD1 (6 bases). Germline V CDR1 and CDR2: SGHVS, FQNEAQ. This CDR3 comprises 14 residues. V dropped 5 bases and J dropped 2 bases, with 13 bases sitting between them. CDR3 in amino acids: CASSILRTAYEQYF. As DNA, the CDR3 is TGTGCCAGCAGCATTCTCAGGACAGCCTACGAGCAGTACTTC.

This clonotype was counted a single time. CDR3 protein: CASETGYSGNTIYF. DNA for the CDR3: TGTGCCAGCGAAACAGGATACTCTGGAAACACCATATATTTT. The V call is TRBV19, the J call TRBJ1-3, with D tentatively TRBD1 (5 bases). Trimming shortened V by 9 bases and J by 0 bases, and 12 bases separated the two germline ends. The CDR3 covers 14 residues. The germline CDR1 and CDR2 sequences are LNHDA and SQIVND (reference sequence).

V usage is TRBV4-3 and J usage is TRBJ1-1; no definite D call. With 0 bases removed from V and 11 bases from J, the gap between germline ends came to 16 bases. Germline V gene data show CDR1 as LGHNA and CDR2 as YSLEER. This CDR3 region has 14 residues. This CDR3 is CASSQDTRPSRAFF. For the CDR3, the DNA is TGCGCCAGCAGCCAAGATACCAGGCCCTCGCGCGCTTTCTTT.

This clonotype has a handful of counts. This chain joins TRBV6-5 and TRBJ2-7; 8 bases align to TRBD1. The CDR3 runs 13 residues. The trim removed 7 bases at V and 2 bases at J, leaving 4 bases unmatched. The germline V gene has CDR1 MNHEY and CDR2 SVGAGI. The CDR3 sequence is CASTRTGTYEQYF. Here the CDR3 DNA reads TGTGCCAGCACCCGGACAGGGACCTACGAGCAGTACTTC.

Ten or more counts support this clonotype. The chain couples TRBV28 to TRBJ2-5; 7 bases match TRBD1. The CDR3 loop spans 17 amino acids. Germline-derived CDR1 and CDR2 are MDHEN and SYDVKM. The V segment lost 5 bases and the J segment 2 bases; nucleotides outside the gene matches: 14. CDR3 residues: CASSTPMTGRQQETQYF. CDR3 bases: TGTGCCAGCAGTACCCCCATGACAGGGCGTCAGCAAGAGACCCAGTACTTC.

The chain has TRBV7-3 and TRBJ2-4, with 7 bases lining up with TRBD1. CDR3 length: 14 amino acids. Germline-derived CDR1 and CDR2 are SGHTA and FQGTGA. The junction had 2 bases not matched to a gene; V was cut back by 2 bases and J by 4 bases. The CDR3 here is CASSLPRGKNIQYF. CDR3 bases: TGTGCCAGCAGCTTACCCAGGGGGAAAAACATTCAGTACTTC.

This clonotype was found many times. The genes are TRBV11-2 and TRBJ2-1, with a tentative D call TRBD2 (7 bases). This CDR3 has 16 amino acids. Germline lookup yields CDR1 SGHAT and CDR2 FQNNGV. The V end was cut by 4 bases, the J end by 3 bases, with 16 bases between. The CDR3 spells CASSSTGRENYNEQFF. DNA for the CDR3: TGTGCCAGCAGCTCCACAGGGAGGGAAAACTACAATGAGCAGTTCTTC. The full variable domain, with the rest looked up from reference TRBV11-2 and TRBJ2-1, is EAGVAQSPRYKIIEKRQSVAFWCNPISGHATLYWYQQILGQGPKLLIQFQNNGVVDDSQLPKDRFSAERLKGVDSTLKIQPAKLEDSAVYLCASSSTGRENYNEQFFGPGTRLTVL.

The chain recombines TRBV19 with TRBJ1-2; 7 nucleotides align to TRBD1. J gave up 3 bases and V 10 bases, and 11 bases lay outside the gene matches. In germline, CDR1 is LNHDA, CDR2 SQIVND (reference sequence). The CDR3 consists of 14 residues. For the CDR3, the DNA is TGTGCCACCTCCAAAAGGGGGCAAGACTATGGCTACACCTTC. It specifies CATSKRGQDYGYTF.

The V call is TRBV7-2, the J call TRBJ2-3, with unresolved D. V was cut by 1 base and J by 6 bases, with 8 bases left in between. The CDR3 runs to 13 residues. The germline V gene encodes CDR1 SGHTA and CDR2 FQGNSA. The CDR3 protein is CASSLDRRDTQYF. Here the CDR3 DNA reads TGTGCCAGCAGCTTAGATAGGCGTGATACGCAGTATTTT. Full variable domain (outside the CDR3, taken from reference TRBV7-2 and TRBJ2-3): GAGVSQSPSNKVTEKGKDVELRCDPISGHTALYWYRQSLGQGLEFLIYFQGNSAPDKSGLPSDRFSAERTGGSVSTLTIQRTQQEDSAVYLCASSLDRRDTQYFGPGTRLTVL.

The chain links TRBV20-1 to TRBJ1-1; D gene unclear. The CDR3 loop spans 14 amino acids. The germline V gene has CDR1 DFQATT and CDR2 SNEGSKA (reference sequence). V was trimmed by 5 bases and J by 0 bases, leaving 13 bases between them. Here the CDR3 reads CSARNSELNTEAFF. The CDR3 DNA follows: TGCAGTGCTCGGAACAGCGAGTTGAACACTGAAGCTTTCTTT.

The table lists this clonotype with a count of one. This may be a read error, as it is one base from a much larger clone. The rearrangement joins TRBV6-1 to TRBJ2-7; the D is unclear. Trimming took 6 bases from V and 0 from J, leaving 27 bases between them. The germline V gene encodes CDR1 MNHNS and CDR2 SASEGT. This CDR3 is built from 19 residues. The CDR3: CASRITRRFGRFSSYEQYV. The CDR3 DNA sequence: TGTGCCAGCAGAATTACACGTAGATTCGGCCGGTTCAGCTCCTACGAGCAGTACGTC.

This clonotype came up many times. The rearrangement joins TRBV7-2 to TRBJ2-1; 9 nucleotides line up with TRBD2. The CDR3 loop spans 17 amino acids. Germline trimming cut 5 bases from V and 8 bases from J; bases unmatched to any gene: 16. Germline V gene sequence: CDR1 SGHTA, CDR2 FQGNSA. The CDR3 DNA reads as TGTGCCAGCAGCATCCCCTTAGCGGGAGAAGTTAGCGATGAGCAGTTCTTC. Translation: CASSIPLAGEVSDEQFF.

This clonotype turned up a few times. This chain connects TRBV12-3 or TRBV12-4 to TRBJ1-2, with 7 bases lining up with TRBD1. The junction had 6 bases not matched to a gene; V was cut back by 4 bases and J by 4 bases. The CDR3 is 14 residues long. The CDR3 sequence is CASSSHRGSYGYTF. The DNA of the CDR3 is TGTGCCAGCAGTTCTCACAGGGGAAGCTATGGCTACACCTTC.

The V call is TRBV6-6, the J call TRBJ2-1; unclear D gene. CDR1 is MNHNY, CDR2 SVGAGI, per germline (reference sequence). V was trimmed by 5 bases and J by 8 bases, leaving 10 bases between them. There are 12 residues in the CDR3. The CDR3 is CASSPVLDEQFF. CDR3 bases: TGTGCCAGCAGTCCCGTGTTGGATGAGCAGTTCTTC.

The chain joins TRBV29-1 to TRBJ2-1; D gene uncertain. There are 16 residues in the CDR3. Germline V lookup: CDR1 SQVTM, CDR2 ANQGSEA. V lost 1 base to trimming and J lost 1 base, with 14 bases between them. DNA of the CDR3: TGCAGCGTTGAAGGGGCGAAGTCAAAGTCCTACAATGAGCAGTTCTTC. This gives the protein CSVEGAKSKSYNEQFF.

J is TRBJ2-7 and V is TRBV2, with TRBD2 matching over 7 bases. The CDR3 is 14 amino acids. The germline gives CDR1 SNHLY, CDR2 FYNNEI. Trimming cost V 6 bases and J 6 bases; bases outside gene matches: 11. In DNA, the CDR3 is TGTGCCAGCAGGAGCACTTCGGGGGGAATCGAGCAGTACTTC. As protein: CASRSTSGGIEQYF.

This clonotype came up a few times. One end of the junction does not line up with germline, which may come from a read error. The V call is TRBV6-1, the J call TRBJ2-1; D is unresolved. The germline V gene has CDR1 MNHNS and CDR2 SASEGT. The CDR3 is 15 amino acids. In DNA, the CDR3 is TGTGCCAGCAGAGAAGAAGGGCAGCCCTACAATGAGCAGTTCTTC. Translation gives CASREEGQPYNEQFF.